The 5 T cell receptor beta chains in this list originate from one sample, sequenced in a study of cytomegalovirus exposure and HLA in healthy donors. PCR employed 60 Vbeta and 13 Jbeta primers. The protocol was immunoSEQ multiplex PCR, while the TCRdb copy is restricted to in-frame clones and leaves out a portion. This table holds 90,000 to 100,000 clones, under 85% found once. What was sequenced was PBMCs. These receptors were collected from a woman aged 40 to 50 in good health and CMV-seronegative.

This chain joins TRBV5-1 and TRBJ2-5, with D possibly being TRBD2 (6 bases). The last part of the DNA fits TRBJ2-7 better; the J call may be wrong. Per germline, CDR1 SGHRS and CDR2 YFSETQ. The CDR3 runs to 14 residues. The chain's CDR3 is CASSLHSGEYEQYF. The DNA for the CDR3 is TGCGCCAGCAGCTTACATAGCGGAGAATACGAGCAGTACTTC.

The chain joins TRBV28 to TRBJ2-7; no reliable D call. V was cut by 3 bases and J by 3 bases, with 3 bases left in between. CDR3 size: 11 residues. CDR1 and CDR2 from the germline V gene are MDHEN and SYDVKM. Here the CDR3 reads CASSFRYEQYF. The CDR3 bases are TGTGCCAGCAGTTTTCGCTACGAGCAGTACTTC.

This rearrangement joins TRBV5-1 to TRBJ2-1; possibly TRBD1 for D (5 bases). This CDR3 contains 14 residues. Germline CDR1 and CDR2: SGHRS and YFSETQ. V gave up 1 base and J gave up 5 bases, with 10 bases separating them. CDR3 nucleotides: TGCGCCAGCAGCTTGAAGGGGATAAACAATGAGCAGTTCTTC. The encoded protein is CASSLKGINNEQFF.

This sequence joins TRBV5-4 and TRBJ1-4, with D uncertain. V was clipped by 0 bases and J by 8 bases, with 14 bases between them. CDR3 length equals 15 residues. The germline gives CDR1 SGHNT, CDR2 YYREEE (reference sequence). The CDR3 sequence is CASSLAPTAGEKLFF. The CDR3 coding sequence is TGTGCCAGCAGCTTGGCCCCGACCGCCGGGGAAAAACTGTTTTTT.

CDR3 protein: CSVGGDGPHYEQYF. The CDR3, as DNA: TGCAGCGTGGGGGGGGACGGCCCTCACTACGAGCAGTACTTC. The V gene is TRBV29-1, the J gene TRBJ2-7, with TRBD2 matching 7 bases. The CDR3 totals 14 residues. Per the germline V gene, CDR1 is SQVTM and CDR2 is ANQGSEA. V was pared by 6 bases and J by 3 bases, with 11 bases of the junction left unmatched.